The clone carrying this T cell receptor (beta chain) was picked up a small number of times. Its cognate antigen is unknown. This record belongs to a study of blood T cells in healthy people across ages. Each sample gave at least 6.5 million isolated PBMCs. The authors ran a second PCR of 7 to 11 cycles using a sample-barcoded 5' primer and a J-beta primer mix. Via MiXCR, TCRdb re-called the 5' RACE reads, giving one row per CDR3 protein. This table holds approximately 850,000 distinct CDR3 sequences, 58% found once. Study results and caveats: PBMCs went unsorted, and a conclusive naive versus antigen-experienced comparison was therefore prevented.

Germline V gene sequence: CDR1 MDHEN, CDR2 SYDVKM. The CDR3 contains 12 residues. The V end was cut by 3 bases, the J end by 13 bases, with 15 bases between. This TCR was sampled from a man aged 25 to 45 in good health. The chain is built from TRBV28 and TRBJ1-2; no definite D call. The sequencing sample was made of blood. DNA of the CDR3: TGTGCCAGCAGTTTGTCCGGGCCACGGGGCACCTTC. Translated, it gives CASSLSGPRGTF.